Listed below are T cell receptor beta chains from one sample, sequenced in a study of blood T cell repertoires in COVID-19. Profiled with immunoSEQ multiplex PCR; TCRdb holds only in-frame clones, not every one. Of about 140,000 clones detected, 85% to 90% appear once; the ten largest clones hold roughly 8%. Source material: peripheral blood. The receptors were gathered from a woman aged 55-70 years with acute or convalescent COVID-19. CDR3s include the opening cysteine and the closing phenylalanine or tryptophan. A D gene is named only where the DNA matches it firmly. Expanded clones get a size class; other rows say once, few or many, or leave the size out.

V gene: TRBV14; D gene: -; J gene: TRBJ1-1; clone size: once; CDR3 DNA: TGTGCCAGCAGCCTCGGTCACACTGAAGCTTTCTTT; CDR3 protein: CASSLGHTEAFF
V gene: TRBV6-5; D gene: -; J gene: TRBJ2-2; clone size: -; CDR3 DNA: TGTGCCAGCAGGGGGGCAAGGACCGGGGAGCTGTTTTTT; CDR3 protein: CASRGARTGELFF
V gene: TRBV10-3; D gene: TRBD1; J gene: TRBJ1-2; clone size: -; CDR3 DNA: TGTGCCATCAGTGCAAGCAGGGGGCGCCCCTATGGCTACACCTTC; CDR3 protein: CAISASRGRPYGYTF
V gene: TRBV12-3/TRBV12-4; D gene: -; J gene: TRBJ1-6; clone size: -; CDR3 DNA: TGTGCCAGCAAAACAGTGTACTCACCCCTCCACTTT; CDR3 protein: CASKTVYSPLHF
V gene: TRBV7-7; D gene: TRBD2; J gene: TRBJ2-7; clone size: -; CDR3 DNA: TGTGCTAGCAGTTTGGTCGGGGGGTCCGAGCAGTACTTC; CDR3 protein: CASSLVGGSEQYF
V gene: TRBV28; D gene: TRBD1; J gene: TRBJ2-3; clone size: -; CDR3 DNA: TGTGCCAGCATCCACAGGGGGCGGACAGATACGCAGTATTTT; CDR3 protein: CASIHRGRTDTQYF
V gene: TRBV6-5; D gene: TRBD1; J gene: TRBJ1-3; clone size: -; CDR3 DNA: TGTGCCAGCAGTCTGGACAGGGTGCGACGAAACACCATATATTTT; CDR3 protein: CASSLDRVRRNTIYF
V gene: TRBV19; D gene: TRBD1; J gene: TRBJ1-5; clone size: few; CDR3 DNA: TGTGCCAGTAGTAGACTACAGGGGGGAGGTCAGCCCCAGCATTTT; CDR3 protein: CASSRLQGGGQPQHF
V gene: TRBV9; D gene: TRBD1; J gene: TRBJ1-3; clone size: -; CDR3 DNA: TGTGCCAGCAGCGTGACTACAGGGGACTCTGGAAACACCATATATTTT; CDR3 protein: CASSVTTGDSGNTIYF
V gene: TRBV4-2; D gene: -; J gene: TRBJ2-7; clone size: -; CDR3 DNA: TGTGCCAGCAGCCAAGAGGGCGTTAGCTCCTACGAGCAGTACTTC; CDR3 protein: CASSQEGVSSYEQYF
V gene: TRBV2; D gene: TRBD2; J gene: TRBJ2-2; clone size: -; CDR3 DNA: TGTGCCAGCAGGGGCGCGGGACTAGCAGGGCGGAACACCGGGGAGCTGTTTTTT; CDR3 protein: CASRGAGLAGRNTGELFF
V gene: TRBV5-6; D gene: TRBD1; J gene: TRBJ1-1; clone size: -; CDR3 DNA: TGTGCCAGCAGCCACGGACAGGGGAACACTGAAGCTTTCTTT; CDR3 protein: CASSHGQGNTEAFF
V gene: TRBV3-1/TRBV3-2; D gene: -; J gene: TRBJ1-2; clone size: many; CDR3 DNA: TGTGCCAGCAGCCAAAGTAACAGTGATTACTATGGCTACACCTTC; CDR3 protein: CASSQSNSDYYGYTF
V gene: TRBV18; D gene: -; J gene: TRBJ1-4; clone size: -; CDR3 DNA: TGTGCCAGCTCACTCGAGGGACTTGACAGTACAAATGAAAAACTGTTTTTT; CDR3 protein: CASSLEGLDSTNEKLFF
V gene: TRBV7-8; D gene: -; J gene: TRBJ1-5; clone size: -; CDR3 DNA: TGTGCCAGCAGCCTTGGGACTCTGGTCGGTATCAGCAATCAGCCCCAGCATTTT; CDR3 protein: CASSLGTLVGISNQPQHF
V gene: TRBV5-6; D gene: TRBD2; J gene: TRBJ2-1; clone size: -; CDR3 DNA: TGTGCCAGCAGCTTCGGAACTAGCGGGGGGGCGGATGAGCAGTTCTTC; CDR3 protein: CASSFGTSGGADEQFF
V gene: TRBV5-1; D gene: TRBD1; J gene: TRBJ2-3; clone size: -; CDR3 DNA: TGCGCCAGCAGCTTGATAGGGTCCGGACAGGGGGGGACAGATACGCAGTATTTT; CDR3 protein: CASSLIGSGQGGTDTQYF
V gene: TRBV6-1; D gene: TRBD1; J gene: TRBJ1-5; clone size: few; CDR3 DNA: TGTGCCAGCAGTGGCCCAGGGGGCGCAAGTGCAAATCAGCCCCAGCATTTT; CDR3 protein: CASSGPGGASANQPQHF
V gene: TRBV14; D gene: TRBD2; J gene: TRBJ2-1; clone size: -; CDR3 DNA: TGTGCCAGCAGCCCCGCCGACGGGAGGTTCTACAATGAGCAGTTCTTC; CDR3 protein: CASSPADGRFYNEQFF
V gene: TRBV5-4; D gene: -; J gene: TRBJ1-3; clone size: -; CDR3 DNA: TGTGCCAGCAGCTTGGCCAGCAGGCGCTCTGGAAACACCATATATTTT; CDR3 protein: CASSLASRRSGNTIYF
V gene: TRBV27; D gene: TRBD2; J gene: TRBJ2-2; clone size: few; CDR3 DNA: TGTGCCAGCAGTGCGAGACTAGCGGACACCGGGGAGCTGTTTTTT; CDR3 protein: CASSARLADTGELFF
V gene: TRBV28; D gene: -; J gene: TRBJ1-2; clone size: -; CDR3 DNA: TGTGCCAGCAGGGGACAATTCCATTCCGGCTACACCTTC; CDR3 protein: CASRGQFHSGYTF
V gene: TRBV6-6; D gene: TRBD1; J gene: TRBJ1-2; clone size: -; CDR3 DNA: TGTGCCAGCAGTCCCCGGGACAGATCCTCGGGAGACTATGGCTACACCTTC; CDR3 protein: CASSPRDRSSGDYGYTF